This TCR beta chain was recorded in a study of radiotherapy plus CTLA-4 blockade in lung cancer. Study-level points and caveats: Reported findings show early blood T cell clone dynamics, with interferon-beta, best predicted response. In blood, tumor-derived TCR clones expanded after radiotherapy plus ipilimumab.

TCRdb's copy holds only in-frame clones and misses some; the assay was immunoSEQ multiplex PCR. Of about 77,000 clones in the sample, 70% to 80% were seen once. About this clone itself: Its antigen is still unknown.

This clonotype was sampled from a human donor with non-small cell lung cancer whose response to radiotherapy plus ipilimumab could not be evaluated. The sample consisted of peripheral blood, taken from a patient treated with radiotherapy plus ipilimumab.

This chain's CDR3 is CASSTDREIYGYTF. The CDR3 nucleotides are TGTGCCAGTAGTACTGACAGGGAGATCTATGGCTACACCTTC. The gene calls are TRBV19 and TRBJ1-2; TRBD1 aligns across 7 bases. V trimming: 4 bases; J trimming: 4 bases; junction bases outside the gene matches: 6. Germline V gene sequence: CDR1 LNHDA, CDR2 SQIVND (reference sequence). The CDR3 loop spans 14 amino acids.